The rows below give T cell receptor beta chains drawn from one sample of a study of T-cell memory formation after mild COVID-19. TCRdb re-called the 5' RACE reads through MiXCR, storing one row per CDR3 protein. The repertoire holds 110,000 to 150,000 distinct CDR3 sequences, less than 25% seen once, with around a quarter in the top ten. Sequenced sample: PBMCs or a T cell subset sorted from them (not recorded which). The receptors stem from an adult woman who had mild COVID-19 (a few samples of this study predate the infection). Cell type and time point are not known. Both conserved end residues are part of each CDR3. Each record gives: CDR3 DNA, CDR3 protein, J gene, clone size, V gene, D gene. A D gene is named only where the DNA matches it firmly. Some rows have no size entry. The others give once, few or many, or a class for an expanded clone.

TGTGCCAGCCCCTGGGGCCGACTAGCGGGAGTCACAGATACGCAGTATTTT,CASPWGRLAGVTDTQYF,TRBJ2-3,.,TRBV21-1,.
TGCGCCAGCAGCCCGCCGCGCACAGATACGCAGTATTTT,CASSPPRTDTQYF,TRBJ2-3,.,TRBV5-1,.
TGCGCCAGCAGCCAGTCCGGGGGAGGTGAGGCCTCTGAAGCTTTCTTT,CASSQSGGGEASEAFF,TRBJ1-1,.,TRBV4-1,.
TGTGCCAGCAGTTCCAGGGACGGGTTTTCCTGGGAGCTGTTTTTT,CASSSRDGFSWELFF,TRBJ2-2,.,TRBV12-3/TRBV12-4,.
TGCAGCGTTGATTTCCCAGAGAAAAACTATGGCTACACCTTC,CSVDFPEKNYGYTF,TRBJ1-2,few,TRBV29-1,.
TGTGCCTGGAGTGTGGGGACTGAAGCTTTCTTT,CAWSVGTEAFF,TRBJ1-1,.,TRBV30,.
TGTGCCAGCAGCACGGACACGAGAAGCAATCAGCCCCAGCATTTT,CASSTDTRSNQPQHF,TRBJ1-5,.,TRBV14,.
TGTGCCAGCAGCTTAGCACCCGCCGGGGGGACAGGGAACTACGAGCAGTACTTC,CASSLAPAGGTGNYEQYF,TRBJ2-7,few,TRBV7-6,TRBD1
TGCGCCAGCAGCCCCGGACTAGCAGGCACCGGGGAGCTGTTTTTT,CASSPGLAGTGELFF,TRBJ2-2,few,TRBV4-3,TRBD2
TGTGCCAGCAGCCCCCGGGGGATCCACGAGCAGTACTTC,CASSPRGIHEQYF,TRBJ2-7,few,TRBV3-1,.
TGTGCCAGTAGTATGACAGCATTGAACTACGAGCAGTACTTC,CASSMTALNYEQYF,TRBJ2-7,few,TRBV19,.
TGTGCCAGCAGCGAAGGGGACAGCTCTGGAAACACCATATATTTT,CASSEGDSSGNTIYF,TRBJ1-3,few,TRBV6-5,TRBD1
TGTGCCACCACAAACCCGACGGGGGATGGCACAGATACGCAGTATTTT,CATTNPTGDGTDTQYF,TRBJ2-3,.,TRBV24-1,.
TGTGCCAGCAGCCAAACTCAGGCTAGCGGGGCCTACGAGCAGTACTTC,CASSQTQASGAYEQYF,TRBJ2-7,.,TRBV4-2,TRBD2
TGCAGCGTTGAACTAGCGGGAGACTATGAGCAGTTCTTC,CSVELAGDYEQFF,TRBJ2-1,few,TRBV29-1,TRBD2
TGCGCCAGCAGCCAGCTTTGGGAGCATGAGCAGTTCTTC,CASSQLWEHEQFF,TRBJ2-1,.,TRBV4-1,.
TGTGCCAGCCTCAAATCGTCCGGGGAGCTGTTTTTT,CASLKSSGELFF,TRBJ2-2,.,TRBV12-3/TRBV12-4,.
TGCAGCGCTGACAATGAGCAGTTCTTC,CSADNEQFF,TRBJ2-1,few,TRBV29-1,.
TGTGCCAGCGTGCCTGGACCCGGGGGGGATGAGCAGTTCTTC,CASVPGPGGDEQFF,TRBJ2-1,.,TRBV7-9,TRBD2
TGTGCCAGCAGCCAAGACCGGAGTAGCGGGAAAGAGACCCAGTACTTC,CASSQDRSSGKETQYF,TRBJ2-5,.,TRBV4-2,TRBD2
TGTGCCAGCAGTATTGAGGGGTCAAACATTCAGTACTTC,CASSIEGSNIQYF,TRBJ2-4,.,TRBV27,.
TGTGCCAGCAGCCCACCTGGAGGGGGCACAGATACGCAGTATTTT,CASSPPGGGTDTQYF,TRBJ2-3,.,TRBV11-2,.
TGTGCCAGCAGCCCGTCTGTGGGCAGGCCTAACTATGGCTACACCTTC,CASSPSVGRPNYGYTF,TRBJ1-2,.,TRBV7-9,.
TGCAGCGTTGACACCGGGACGGGGAACACCGGGGAGCTGTTTTTT,CSVDTGTGNTGELFF,TRBJ2-2,few,TRBV29-1,.
TGTGCCACCAGTGTAACAGGGACTGGCTACACCTTC,CATSVTGTGYTF,TRBJ1-2,.,TRBV24-1,.
TGCAGTGCTAGAGATCTAGCGGGCCGCCTCTACGAGCAGTACTTC,CSARDLAGRLYEQYF,TRBJ2-7,few,TRBV20-1,TRBD2
TGTGCCAGCAGTTCACAGGGAAGGGATGAGCAGTTCTTC,CASSSQGRDEQFF,TRBJ2-1,few,TRBV7-9,.
TGCGCCAGCAGCTCCTGGGCTCCCAACACCGGGGAGCTGTTTTTT,CASSSWAPNTGELFF,TRBJ2-2,once,TRBV5-1,.
TGCAGCGTTGATGTCCAGGGGTTGGCCGGGGAGCTGTTTTTT,CSVDVQGLAGELFF,TRBJ2-2,.,TRBV29-1,.
TGTGCCACCAGTGATTGGAGCGCTTTGGACCATCCCCCCGGGGAGCTGTTTTTT,CATSDWSALDHPPGELFF,TRBJ2-2,once,TRBV24-1,.
TGTGCCAGTAGTATAGTTCCAGGGGGCACTGAAGCTTTCTTT,CASSIVPGGTEAFF,TRBJ1-1,.,TRBV19,TRBD1
TGTGCCAGCAGCTTCGGTCGAGGCGGGAGGGGCTCCCAAGAGACCCAGTACTTC,CASSFGRGGRGSQETQYF,TRBJ2-5,.,TRBV7-6,TRBD2
TGCGCCAGCAGTGAGTCCGGGACACTGTCCCTCTATGGGCATTTT,CASSESGTLSLYGHF,TRBJ1-5,.,TRBV10-1,.
TGTGCCAGCAGGGACAGGGTTGAGCAGTTCTTC,CASRDRVEQFF,TRBJ2-1,.,TRBV6-2/TRBV6-3,TRBD1
TGTGCCAGCAGCCAACCGAAGGAGGGCCACACTGAAGCTTTCTTT,CASSQPKEGHTEAFF,TRBJ1-1,.,TRBV14,.
TGTGCCAGCAGTTCCCGGACAGGGGGCTACGAGCAGTACTTC,CASSSRTGGYEQYF,TRBJ2-7,few,TRBV6-2/TRBV6-3,TRBD1
TGTGCCAGCAGCGCGAGCGGGAACTACGAGCAGTACTTC,CASSASGNYEQYF,TRBJ2-7,.,TRBV11-2,TRBD2
TGTGCCAGCAGTGACGACAGGGCCTACGAGCAGTACTTC,CASSDDRAYEQYF,TRBJ2-7,.,TRBV25-1,TRBD1
TGTGCCAGCAGTAATTACGGGGACAGGGGACGTGAAAAACTGTTTTTT,CASSNYGDRGREKLFF,TRBJ1-4,.,TRBV7-9,TRBD1
TGTGCCAGCAGTGGGCGCGGCACTGAAGCTTTCTTT,CASSGRGTEAFF,TRBJ1-1,.,TRBV25-1,.
TGTGCCAGCAGTTTCGTTTTCCCAGGGACCGGCAATCAGCCCCAGCATTTT,CASSFVFPGTGNQPQHF,TRBJ1-5,.,TRBV27,.
TGTGCCAGCAGCCCCACTCTTCAGGACATAGAAGAGACCCAGTACTTC,CASSPTLQDIEETQYF,TRBJ2-5,.,TRBV7-6,.
TGTGCCAGCAGCGCCGGGACAGGGGTTTCGAACACCATATATTTT,CASSAGTGVSNTIYF,TRBJ1-3,few,TRBV9,TRBD1
TGTGCCAGCAGCGCGAGACAGGGAGTGGGGTACACCGGGGAGCTGTTTTTT,CASSARQGVGYTGELFF,TRBJ2-2,few,TRBV7-9,TRBD1
TGCGCCAGCAGCCAAGGTAGAGGGAGCTCCTACGAGCAGTACTTC,CASSQGRGSSYEQYF,TRBJ2-7,few,TRBV4-1,.
TGTGCCTGGAGTGTACGGAGTACGGCTCAGCCCCAGCATTTT,CAWSVRSTAQPQHF,TRBJ1-5,.,TRBV30,.
TGTGCCAGCAGGACGGACTGGGACGGGGACTACGAGCAGTACTTC,CASRTDWDGDYEQYF,TRBJ2-7,.,TRBV12-3/TRBV12-4,.
TGTGCCAGCAGTTTAACAGGCTCAGCCTACAATGAGCAGTTCTTC,CASSLTGSAYNEQFF,TRBJ2-1,.,TRBV12-3/TRBV12-4,.